This T cell receptor (beta chain) was sequenced for a study of PD-1 blockade in classical Hodgkin lymphoma. Study as a whole: Intravenous infusions of nivolumab 3 mg/kg reached patients every 2 weeks.

Every patient had relapsed following autologous stem cell transplantation, and cohorts differed in brentuximab vedotin exposure. Only a few counts were recorded for this clone. Its antigen remains unidentified. CDR1 MNHNY and CDR2 SVGAGI come from the germline V gene (reference sequence). The CDR3 has 14 amino acids. The ends lost 6 bases at V and 3 bases at J; junction bases unmatched: 5. Produced via immunoSEQ multiplex PCR; TCRdb's table is partial and in-frame only. The table includes tens of thousands of clones, around 86% detected once. Regarding the study as a whole: Exclusion removed patients who began nivolumab under 1 year after ASCT.

The sample in question was peripheral blood mononuclear cells (PBMCs), obtained at baseline. The rearrangement uses TRBV6-6 and TRBJ2-1; 7 nucleotides agree with TRBD2. This TCR was sampled from a human donor with classical Hodgkin lymphoma. The CDR3 DNA sequence: TGTGCCAGCAGCCTAGCGGAGAGCTACAATGAGCAGTTCTTC. Its translation is CASSLAESYNEQFF.